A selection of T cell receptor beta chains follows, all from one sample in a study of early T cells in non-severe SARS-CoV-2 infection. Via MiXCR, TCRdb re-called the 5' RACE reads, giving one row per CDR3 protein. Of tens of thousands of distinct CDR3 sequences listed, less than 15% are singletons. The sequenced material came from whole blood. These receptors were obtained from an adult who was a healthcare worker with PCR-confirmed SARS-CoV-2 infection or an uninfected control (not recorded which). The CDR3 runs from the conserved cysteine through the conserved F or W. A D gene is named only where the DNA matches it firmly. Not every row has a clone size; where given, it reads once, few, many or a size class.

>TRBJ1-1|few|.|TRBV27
TGTGCCAGCACCCCCACGGAGGCGGTATCTGAAGCTTTCTTT
CASTPTEAVSEAFF
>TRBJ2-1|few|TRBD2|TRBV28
TGTGCCAGCAGTCGCCGACGGGGGGGTTACAATGAGCAGTTCTTC
CASSRRRGGYNEQFF
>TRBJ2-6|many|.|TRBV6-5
TGTGCCAGCAGCTATGGACAGCTCTCTGGGGCCAACGTCCTGACTTTC
CASSYGQLSGANVLTF
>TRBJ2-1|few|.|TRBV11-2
TGTGCCAGCAGCCAGGGGGCCCTTGCGGGAGGGCCGCAGTTCTTC
CASSQGALAGGPQFF
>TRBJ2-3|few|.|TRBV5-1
TGCGCCAGCAGCTTGGGGAAGAGCACAGATACGCAGTATTTT
CASSLGKSTDTQYF
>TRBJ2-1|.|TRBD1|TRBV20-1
TGCAGTGCTAACAGGGGCAACAACAATGAGCAGTTCTTC
CSANRGNNNEQFF
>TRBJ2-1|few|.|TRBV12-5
TGTGCTAGTGGTTTGGGGGGATCCTACAATGAGCAGTTCTTC
CASGLGGSYNEQFF
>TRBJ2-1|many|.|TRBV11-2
TGTGCCAGCAGCCCAGCGGATGAGCAGTTCTTC
CASSPADEQFF
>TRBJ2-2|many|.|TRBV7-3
TGTGCCAGCAGTCCCGGACGGATATCCACCGGGGAGCTGTTTTTT
CASSPGRISTGELFF
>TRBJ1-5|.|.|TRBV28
TGTGCCAGCAGCTTAGAAGCCTATCAGCCCCAGCATTTT
CASSLEAYQPQHF
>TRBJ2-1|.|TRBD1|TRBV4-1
TGCGCCAGCAGCCAAGATCGACGGCAGGGGGCGGGAAATGAGCAGTTCTTC
CASSQDRRQGAGNEQFF
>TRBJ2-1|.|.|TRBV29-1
TGCAGCAGCTATGTCGGGTTTTACAATGAGCAGTTCTTC
CSSYVGFYNEQFF
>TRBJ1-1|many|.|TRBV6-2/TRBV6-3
TGTGCCAGCAGTTTACTTCCCAAGCTGGGGACTGAAGCTTTCTTT
CASSLLPKLGTEAFF
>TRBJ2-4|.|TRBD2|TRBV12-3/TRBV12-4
TGTGCCAGCAGTTTAGCTGGACTAGCGGGAGTGGAAAACATTCAGTACTTC
CASSLAGLAGVENIQYF
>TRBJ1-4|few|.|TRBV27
TGTGCCAGCAGTTTATATGCAGGACTTAATGAAAAACTGTTTTTT
CASSLYAGLNEKLFF
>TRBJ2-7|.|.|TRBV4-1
TGCGCCAGCAGCCGGGCCCCCCCACAGAGCGCTACCTACGAGCAGTACTTC
CASSRAPPQSATYEQYF
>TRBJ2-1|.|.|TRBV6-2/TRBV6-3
TGTGCCAGTCATAATCAGGGGACCTTAGACAATGAGCAGTTCTTC
CASHNQGTLDNEQFF
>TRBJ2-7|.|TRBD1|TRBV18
TGTGCCAGCTCACCGCGCCGACAGGGACCCTACGAGCAGTACTTC
CASSPRRQGPYEQYF
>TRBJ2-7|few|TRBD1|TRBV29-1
TGCAGCGTGGCCGGGACAGGGGACGAGCAGTACTTC
CSVAGTGDEQYF
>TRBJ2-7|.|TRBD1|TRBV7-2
TGTGCCAGCAGCCTTTTGGGACAGGGGACCTACGAGCAGTACTTC
CASSLLGQGTYEQYF
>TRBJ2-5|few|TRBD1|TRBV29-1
TGCAGCGCCTGGGACAGGGGAGAGACCCAGTACTTC
CSAWDRGETQYF
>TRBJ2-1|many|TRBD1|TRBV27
TGTGCCAGCAATGTGTGGGACAGGGGGCGGCTCGGCCGCGGTAATGAGCAGTTCTTC
CASNVWDRGRLGRGNEQFF
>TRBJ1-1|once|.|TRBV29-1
TGCAGCGCCCGCGTGGCTGAAGCTTTCTTT
CSARVAEAFF
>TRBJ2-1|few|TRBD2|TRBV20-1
TGCAGTGCTAGAGCGGGAGGCAATGACAATGAGCAGTTCTTC
CSARAGGNDNEQFF
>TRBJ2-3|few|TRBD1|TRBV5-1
TGCGCCAGCAGCTTGGGGTCCGGGACAGGGGCGGCAGATACGCAGTATTTT
CASSLGSGTGAADTQYF
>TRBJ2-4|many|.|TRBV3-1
TGTGCCAGCAGCCAAGAGGGGGGACGAGAAGGTCCGTACTTC
CASSQEGGREGPYF
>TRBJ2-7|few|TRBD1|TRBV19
TGTGCCAGTAGTTCGCCCGGGGACAGCCGAGCCTACGAGCAGTACTTC
CASSSPGDSRAYEQYF
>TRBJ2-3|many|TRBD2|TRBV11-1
TGTGCCAGCAGCTTCGAAGTAGCGGGAGGGCGAGATACGCAGTATTTT
CASSFEVAGGRDTQYF
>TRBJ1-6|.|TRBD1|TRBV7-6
TGTGCCAGCAGCTTGCTGGGTCAGGGACAGTCACCCCTCCACTTT
CASSLLGQGQSPLHF
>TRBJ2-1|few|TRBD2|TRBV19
TGTGCCAGTAGTATAGCTGATCGGCGGGGGGACAATGAGCAGTTCTTC
CASSIADRRGDNEQFF